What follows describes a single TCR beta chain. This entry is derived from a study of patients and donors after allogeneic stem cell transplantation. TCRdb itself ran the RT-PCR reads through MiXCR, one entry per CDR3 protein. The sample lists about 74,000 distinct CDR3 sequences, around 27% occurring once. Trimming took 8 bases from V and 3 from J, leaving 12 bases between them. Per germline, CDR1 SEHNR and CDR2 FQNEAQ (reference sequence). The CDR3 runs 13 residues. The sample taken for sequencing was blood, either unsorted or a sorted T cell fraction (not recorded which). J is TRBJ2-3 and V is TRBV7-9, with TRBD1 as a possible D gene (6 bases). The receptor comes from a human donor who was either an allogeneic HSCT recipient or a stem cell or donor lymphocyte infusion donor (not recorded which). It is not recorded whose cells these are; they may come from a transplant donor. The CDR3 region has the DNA TGTGCCAGCGGGTTGGACAGTACAGATACGCAGTATTTT. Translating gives CASGLDSTDTQYF.